Listed below are T cell receptor beta chains from one sample, sequenced in a study of blood T cell repertoires in COVID-19. Only in-frame clones appear in the TCRdb table, and some are missing; sequencing was by immunoSEQ multiplex PCR. The data contain around 300,000 clones, 85% to 90% of them singletons. Sequenced: peripheral blood. These receptor sequences come from a human donor in a cohort sampled during active COVID-19. CDR3s include the opening cysteine and the closing phenylalanine or tryptophan. Each record gives: clone size, J gene, D gene, V gene, CDR3 protein, CDR3 DNA. A D gene is named only where the DNA matches it firmly. The size of a clone is reported for some rows only, either as once, few or many, or as a class for expanded clones.

abundance: NA; j_gene: TRBJ2-1; d_gene: TRBD2; v_gene: TRBV18; CDR3aa: CASSWGLAGGGEQFF; CDR3nt: TGTGCCAGCTCTTGGGGACTAGCGGGAGGCGGTGAGCAGTTCTTC
abundance: NA; j_gene: TRBJ2-3; d_gene: TRBD2; v_gene: TRBV30; CDR3aa: CAWSASGTMADTQYF; CDR3nt: TGTGCCTGGAGCGCTAGCGGGACCATGGCCGATACGCAGTATTTT
abundance: NA; j_gene: TRBJ1-5; d_gene: NA; v_gene: TRBV7-2; CDR3aa: CASSLQGNQPQHF; CDR3nt: TGTGCCAGCAGCTTGCAGGGGAATCAGCCCCAGCATTTT
abundance: once; j_gene: TRBJ2-3; d_gene: TRBD2; v_gene: TRBV19; CDR3aa: CASSITSGGKDTQYF; CDR3nt: TGTGCCAGTAGTATTACTAGCGGGGGCAAAGATACGCAGTATTTT
abundance: few; j_gene: TRBJ2-7; d_gene: TRBD1; v_gene: TRBV5-1; CDR3aa: CASSLGHRDSRYEQYF; CDR3nt: TGCGCCAGCAGCTTGGGGCACAGGGACAGCCGCTACGAGCAGTACTTC
abundance: NA; j_gene: TRBJ1-1; d_gene: NA; v_gene: TRBV24-1; CDR3aa: CATPWTANTEAFF; CDR3nt: TGTGCCACTCCTTGGACAGCGAACACTGAAGCTTTCTTT
abundance: few; j_gene: TRBJ2-3; d_gene: NA; v_gene: TRBV7-9; CDR3aa: CASSSPRGNEGADTQYF; CDR3nt: TGTGCCAGCAGCTCCCCCAGGGGCAACGAGGGAGCAGATACGCAGTATTTT
abundance: NA; j_gene: TRBJ1-1; d_gene: NA; v_gene: TRBV30; CDR3aa: CAWTRVNTEAFF; CDR3nt: TGTGCCTGGACGAGGGTCAACACTGAAGCTTTCTTT
abundance: NA; j_gene: TRBJ2-7; d_gene: TRBD1; v_gene: TRBV4-3; CDR3aa: CASSQDYRQGGYEQYF; CDR3nt: TGCGCCAGCAGCCAAGATTATAGACAGGGGGGCTACGAGCAGTACTTC
abundance: NA; j_gene: TRBJ1-4; d_gene: NA; v_gene: TRBV10-2; CDR3aa: CASSKTSEGEKLFF; CDR3nt: TGCGCCAGTAGCAAGACTTCTGAAGGTGAAAAACTGTTTTTT
abundance: NA; j_gene: TRBJ2-7; d_gene: NA; v_gene: TRBV11-2; CDR3aa: CASRQSSYEQYF; CDR3nt: TGTGCCAGCCGACAGAGCTCCTACGAGCAGTACTTC
abundance: NA; j_gene: TRBJ2-1; d_gene: TRBD2; v_gene: TRBV4-1; CDR3aa: CASSRDTSGSYNEQFF; CDR3nt: TGCGCCAGCAGCCGCGATACTAGCGGCTCCTACAATGAGCAGTTCTTC
abundance: NA; j_gene: TRBJ2-2; d_gene: NA; v_gene: TRBV4-2; CDR3aa: CASSQSWGAGELFF; CDR3nt: TGTGCCAGCAGCCAATCATGGGGGGCCGGGGAGCTGTTTTTT
abundance: once; j_gene: TRBJ1-5; d_gene: NA; v_gene: TRBV6-5; CDR3aa: CASSYGTPVGNQPQHF; CDR3nt: TGTGCCAGCAGTTACGGGACTCCCGTTGGTAATCAGCCCCAGCATTTT
abundance: NA; j_gene: TRBJ2-5; d_gene: NA; v_gene: TRBV5-1; CDR3aa: CASSIRGETQYF; CDR3nt: TGCGCCAGCAGCATCCGCGGGGAGACCCAGTACTTC
abundance: NA; j_gene: TRBJ2-7; d_gene: NA; v_gene: TRBV19; CDR3aa: CASSPPRLSNEQYF; CDR3nt: TGTGCCAGTAGTCCCCCGAGGCTATCAAACGAGCAGTACTTC
abundance: NA; j_gene: TRBJ2-1; d_gene: NA; v_gene: TRBV4-3; CDR3aa: CASSQSARDYNEQFF; CDR3nt: TGCGCCAGCAGCCAATCAGCGAGAGACTACAATGAGCAGTTCTTC
abundance: NA; j_gene: TRBJ2-1; d_gene: NA; v_gene: TRBV11-2; CDR3aa: CASSSTGGSYNEQFF; CDR3nt: TGTGCCAGCAGCTCAACCGGGGGAAGCTACAATGAGCAGTTCTTC
abundance: once; j_gene: TRBJ2-7; d_gene: NA; v_gene: TRBV18; CDR3aa: CASSPTSGYEQYF; CDR3nt: TGTGCCAGCTCCCCTACATCAGGGTACGAGCAGTACTTC
abundance: NA; j_gene: TRBJ2-3; d_gene: NA; v_gene: TRBV7-2; CDR3aa: CASSQGLGFSTDTQYF; CDR3nt: TGTGCCAGCAGCCAAGGACTTGGGTTTAGCACAGATACGCAGTATTTT
abundance: NA; j_gene: TRBJ1-3; d_gene: NA; v_gene: TRBV20-1; CDR3aa: CSATDQGTPGNTIYF; CDR3nt: TGCAGTGCTACTGACCAGGGAACCCCTGGAAACACCATATATTTT
abundance: few; j_gene: TRBJ1-2; d_gene: TRBD1; v_gene: TRBV18; CDR3aa: CASSQTGGPNYGYTF; CDR3nt: TGTGCCAGCTCACAAACAGGGGGCCCTAACTATGGCTACACCTTC
abundance: NA; j_gene: TRBJ1-1; d_gene: NA; v_gene: TRBV4-2; CDR3aa: CASSQAQMNTEAFF; CDR3nt: TGTGCCAGCAGCCAAGCACAGATGAACACTGAAGCTTTCTTT
abundance: NA; j_gene: TRBJ2-1; d_gene: NA; v_gene: TRBV1; CDR3aa: CTSSQGGTSSEGYNEQFF; CDR3nt: TGCACCAGCAGCCAAGGGGGGACTAGCTCAGAGGGGTACAATGAGCAGTTCTTC
abundance: once; j_gene: TRBJ2-3; d_gene: NA; v_gene: TRBV2; CDR3aa: CASSEALIGVDTDTQYF; CDR3nt: TGTGCCAGCAGTGAAGCCCTCATAGGAGTCGACACAGATACGCAGTATTTT
abundance: NA; j_gene: TRBJ1-2; d_gene: NA; v_gene: TRBV12-3/TRBV12-4; CDR3aa: CASSLVRFGYTF; CDR3nt: TGTGCCAGCAGTTTGGTCAGATTCGGCTACACCTTC
abundance: NA; j_gene: TRBJ1-6; d_gene: NA; v_gene: TRBV4-3; CDR3aa: CASSQGGQPSNSPLHF; CDR3nt: TGCGCCAGCAGCCAAGGGGGGCAGCCTTCTAATTCACCCCTCCACTTT
abundance: NA; j_gene: TRBJ2-5; d_gene: TRBD2; v_gene: TRBV28; CDR3aa: CACQAGGRETQYF; CDR3nt: TGTGCCTGCCAAGCGGGAGGACGAGAGACCCAGTACTTC
abundance: NA; j_gene: TRBJ1-1; d_gene: NA; v_gene: TRBV28; CDR3aa: CASIQGGQNTEAFF; CDR3nt: TGTGCCAGCATTCAGGGAGGTCAGAACACTGAAGCTTTCTTT
abundance: NA; j_gene: TRBJ2-3; d_gene: NA; v_gene: TRBV7-8; CDR3aa: CASSLGAYRRNTQYF; CDR3nt: TGTGCCAGCAGCTTAGGAGCTTACCGCAGGAATACGCAGTATTTT
abundance: few; j_gene: TRBJ1-5; d_gene: NA; v_gene: TRBV5-1; CDR3aa: CASSLPGVGNQPQHF; CDR3nt: TGCGCCAGCAGCTTGCCAGGGGTAGGCAATCAGCCCCAGCATTTT
abundance: NA; j_gene: TRBJ2-7; d_gene: TRBD1; v_gene: TRBV18; CDR3aa: CASSPRETGAYEQYF; CDR3nt: TGTGCCAGCTCACCACGCGAGACAGGGGCCTACGAGCAGTACTTC
abundance: once; j_gene: TRBJ2-2; d_gene: NA; v_gene: TRBV19; CDR3aa: CASSPGTGELFF; CDR3nt: TGTGCCAGTAGTCCCGGTACCGGGGAGCTGTTTTTT
abundance: once; j_gene: TRBJ1-1; d_gene: NA; v_gene: TRBV11-2; CDR3aa: CASSLVGGAAHEAFF; CDR3nt: TGTGCCAGCAGCTTAGTTGGGGGGGCAGCTCATGAAGCTTTCTTT
abundance: once; j_gene: TRBJ1-5; d_gene: TRBD1; v_gene: TRBV13; CDR3aa: CASSKQGEGNQPQHF; CDR3nt: TGTGCCAGCAGCAAACAGGGGGAAGGCAATCAGCCCCAGCATTTT
abundance: NA; j_gene: TRBJ2-1; d_gene: TRBD2; v_gene: TRBV5-6; CDR3aa: CASSPGLDYNEQFF; CDR3nt: TGTGCCAGCAGCCCGGGACTAGATTACAATGAGCAGTTCTTC
abundance: NA; j_gene: TRBJ2-7; d_gene: TRBD2; v_gene: TRBV3-1/TRBV3-2; CDR3aa: CASSFQDLPGGDEQYF; CDR3nt: TGTGCCAGCAGCTTCCAGGACCTCCCCGGGGGGGATGAGCAGTACTTC
abundance: NA; j_gene: TRBJ2-1; d_gene: TRBD1; v_gene: TRBV27; CDR3aa: CASSSTGGHNEQFF; CDR3nt: TGTGCCAGCAGTTCGACAGGGGGTCACAATGAGCAGTTCTTC
abundance: NA; j_gene: TRBJ1-2; d_gene: NA; v_gene: TRBV5-4; CDR3aa: CASSFRDYGYTF; CDR3nt: TGTGCCAGCAGCTTCCGGGACTATGGCTACACCTTC
abundance: NA; j_gene: TRBJ1-2; d_gene: NA; v_gene: TRBV3-1/TRBV3-2; CDR3aa: CASSQTSVIRGYTF; CDR3nt: TGTGCCAGCAGCCAGACATCAGTGATCCGTGGCTACACCTTC
abundance: few; j_gene: TRBJ1-6; d_gene: NA; v_gene: TRBV27; CDR3aa: CASSLMPGRSPLHF; CDR3nt: TGTGCCAGCAGTTTAATGCCAGGGCGGTCACCCCTCCACTTT
abundance: NA; j_gene: TRBJ1-1; d_gene: NA; v_gene: TRBV7-2; CDR3aa: CASSLQSILTEAFF; CDR3nt: TGTGCCAGCAGCCTTCAATCTATCTTAACTGAAGCTTTCTTT
abundance: NA; j_gene: TRBJ1-5; d_gene: NA; v_gene: TRBV12-5; CDR3aa: CASGTGQPGDNQPQHF; CDR3nt: TGTGCTAGTGGTACCGGACAGCCTGGCGATAATCAGCCCCAGCATTTT
abundance: NA; j_gene: TRBJ1-4; d_gene: TRBD1; v_gene: TRBV5-6; CDR3aa: CASTGTDEKLFF; CDR3nt: TGTGCCAGCACGGGGACAGATGAAAAACTGTTTTTT
abundance: NA; j_gene: TRBJ2-1; d_gene: TRBD2; v_gene: TRBV9; CDR3aa: CASSYGTKNEQFF; CDR3nt: TGTGCCAGCAGCTACGGGACTAAGAATGAGCAGTTCTTC
abundance: NA; j_gene: TRBJ2-7; d_gene: TRBD1; v_gene: TRBV27; CDR3aa: CASRRRTGSFYEQYF; CDR3nt: TGTGCCAGCAGACGAAGGACAGGGTCTTTCTACGAGCAGTACTTC
abundance: NA; j_gene: TRBJ1-5; d_gene: NA; v_gene: TRBV27; CDR3aa: CASKKTGSNQPQHF; CDR3nt: TGTGCCAGCAAAAAAACAGGTAGCAATCAGCCCCAGCATTTT
abundance: NA; j_gene: TRBJ1-2; d_gene: TRBD1; v_gene: TRBV6-5; CDR3aa: CASSYKGQGSNYGYTF; CDR3nt: TGTGCCAGCAGTTACAAGGGACAGGGGTCTAACTATGGCTACACCTTC
abundance: NA; j_gene: TRBJ2-3; d_gene: NA; v_gene: TRBV7-3; CDR3aa: CASSAGLTGYTDTQYF; CDR3nt: TGTGCCAGCAGCGCCGGACTAACGGGTTACACAGATACGCAGTATTTT
abundance: NA; j_gene: TRBJ2-2; d_gene: NA; v_gene: TRBV19; CDR3aa: CATNPLSGRGTPNTGELFF; CDR3nt: TGTGCCACCAACCCCCTCTCTGGGCGCGGGACTCCCAACACCGGGGAGCTGTTTTTT
abundance: NA; j_gene: TRBJ2-1; d_gene: TRBD2; v_gene: TRBV11-2; CDR3aa: CASSLGDLAGQYNEQFF; CDR3nt: TGTGCCAGCAGCTTAGGCGACCTAGCGGGTCAATACAATGAGCAGTTCTTC
abundance: NA; j_gene: TRBJ2-2; d_gene: NA; v_gene: TRBV6-5; CDR3aa: CASRDTNTGELFF; CDR3nt: TGTGCCAGCAGGGACACGAACACCGGGGAGCTGTTTTTT
abundance: NA; j_gene: TRBJ2-3; d_gene: NA; v_gene: TRBV2; CDR3aa: CASSEDRSTDTQYF; CDR3nt: TGTGCCAGCAGTGAAGACAGGTCCACAGATACGCAGTATTTT
abundance: NA; j_gene: TRBJ2-2; d_gene: TRBD1; v_gene: TRBV7-2; CDR3aa: CASSWRRQGGELFF; CDR3nt: TGTGCCAGCAGCTGGAGGAGACAGGGGGGGGAGCTGTTTTTT